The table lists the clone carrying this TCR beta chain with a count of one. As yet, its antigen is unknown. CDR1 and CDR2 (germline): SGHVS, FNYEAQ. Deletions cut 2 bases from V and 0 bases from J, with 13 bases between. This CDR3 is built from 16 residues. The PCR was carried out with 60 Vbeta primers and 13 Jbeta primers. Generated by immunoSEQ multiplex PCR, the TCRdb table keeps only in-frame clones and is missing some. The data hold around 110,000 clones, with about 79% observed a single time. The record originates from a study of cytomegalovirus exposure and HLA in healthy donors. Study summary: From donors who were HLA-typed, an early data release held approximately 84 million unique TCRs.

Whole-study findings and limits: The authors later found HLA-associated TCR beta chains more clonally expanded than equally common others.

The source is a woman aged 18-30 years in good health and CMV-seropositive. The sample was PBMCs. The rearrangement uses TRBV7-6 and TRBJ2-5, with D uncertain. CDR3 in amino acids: CASSLNFAAYQETQYF. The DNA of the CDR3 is TGTGCCAGCAGCTTAAACTTCGCGGCGTACCAAGAGACCCAGTACTTC.